The 25 T cell receptor beta chains reported below all come from one sample, sequenced in a study of CD8 T cells in Susac syndrome. cDNA came from about 0.46 to 1 ug RNA primed by random hexamers. Via MiXCR, TCRdb re-called the immunoSEQ multiplex PCR reads, giving one row per CDR3 protein. Of about 210,000 distinct CDR3 sequences in the sample, about 96% were seen once. Sequenced input: CD4+ T cells from PBMCs. These receptors came from a human donor with multiple sclerosis.

The rearrangement uses TRBV14 and TRBJ1-4, with 7 nucleotides matching TRBD1. CDR3 length equals 16 residues. Looked up from germline, CDR1 is SGHDN and CDR2 is FVKESK. V lost 4 bases, J lost 0 bases, and 5 bases stayed unmatched. The CDR3 region has the DNA TGTGCCAGCAGCCGAGGACAGGATGCAACTAATGAAAAACTGTTTTTT. Translated: CASSRGQDATNEKLFF.

This chain links TRBV20-1 with TRBJ2-1; 7 bases line up with TRBD2. With 1 base clipped from V and 9 bases from J, the junction kept 15 bases outside the gene matches. CDR1 is DFQATT and CDR2 is SNEGSKA in the germline V gene (reference sequence). The CDR3 length is 16 residues. The CDR3 sequence is CSARAVERGEYGEQFF. The CDR3 DNA reads TGCAGTGCTAGAGCTGTCGAGCGGGGAGAATATGGTGAGCAGTTCTTC.

V is TRBV3-1 and J is TRBJ1-5; D gene ambiguous. Trimming stripped 4 bases from V and 3 bases from J, with 7 bases between. Germline V CDR1 and CDR2: LGHDT, YNNKEL (reference sequence). The CDR3 is 13 amino acids. CDR3 loop: CASSPRNNQPQHF. CDR3 DNA sequence: TGTGCCAGCAGCCCACGAAACAATCAGCCCCAGCATTTT.

This rearrangement joins TRBV20-1 to TRBJ2-5, with D possibly TRBD1 on 6 matching bases. Germline V gene sequence: CDR1 DFQATT, CDR2 SNEGSKA (reference sequence). With 6 bases removed from V and 3 bases from J, the gap between germline ends came to 17 bases. The CDR3 length is 14 residues. In DNA form, the CDR3 reads TGCAGTGCCCTCAGCTGGAACAGGGAAGAGACCCAGTACTTC. The encoded protein is CSALSWNREETQYF.

This clonotype was seen only once. The J gene is TRBJ2-5, the V gene TRBV2, with D tentatively TRBD2 (6 bases). The CDR3 consists of 20 residues. The V gene's germline CDR1 is SNHLY and CDR2 FYNNEI. V lost 0 bases and J 8 bases, leaving 31 bases between the germline ends. The CDR3 DNA follows: TGTGCCAGCAGTGAAGCGCTTTTCTCAAGTTTTAGCGGAACTTCCGGCACCCAGTACTTC. Encoded protein: CASSEALFSSFSGTSGTQYF.

The V call is TRBV6-5, the J call TRBJ2-7; D remains ambiguous. CDR3 length: 11 residues. The V and J ends lost 6 bases and 3 bases respectively, with 6 bases between them. Per the germline V gene, CDR1 is MNHEY and CDR2 is SVGAGI. CDR3 DNA sequence: TGTGCCAGCAGATACAACTACGAGCAGTACTTC. The encoded protein is CASRYNYEQYF.

The rearrangement uses TRBV7-9 and TRBJ2-4; weak D call: TRBD1 (6 bases). The CDR3 spans 15 residues. Trimming stripped 5 bases from V and 2 bases from J, with 13 bases between. The germline V gene has CDR1 SEHNR and CDR2 FQNEAQ (reference sequence). The CDR3 sequence is CASSLRGDTKNIQYF. As DNA, the CDR3 is TGTGCCAGCAGCCTCCGTGGGGACACCAAAAACATTCAGTACTTC.

J is TRBJ1-3 and V is TRBV5-1, with unresolved D. The germline V and J ends were trimmed by 5 bases and 0 bases, with 9 bases remaining between them. The CDR3 is made up of 14 amino acids. Germline V gives CDR1 SGHRS, CDR2 YFSETQ. For the CDR3, the DNA is TGCGCCAGCAGTCGCGGAGTCTCTGGAAACACCATATATTTT. Translated: CASSRGVSGNTIYF.

V and J are TRBV19 and TRBJ1-6, with 8 bases aligning to TRBD1. Germline V gene sequence: CDR1 LNHDA, CDR2 SQIVND (reference sequence). Unmatched junction bases numbered 11, after V lost 9 bases and J lost 10 bases. The length of the CDR3 is 14 residues. This CDR3 is CASARGQGDSPLHF. For the CDR3, the DNA is TGTGCCAGCGCTAGAGGACAGGGCGACTCACCCCTCCACTTT.

The chain is built from TRBV9 and TRBJ1-1, with D perhaps TRBD1 (5 bases). CDR1 is SGDLS and CDR2 is YYNGEE in the germline V gene. The V end lost 4 bases, the J end lost 9 bases, and 16 bases lay between the germline ends. The CDR3 totals 13 residues. The CDR3 nucleotides are TGTGCCAGCAGCTTGGACCCAGGGACTCAAGCTTTCTTT. It is translated as CASSLDPGTQAFF.

The chain carries TRBV12-3 or TRBV12-4 and TRBJ2-1; no clear D. The CDR3 contains 13 residues. Trimming pared 2 bases from V and 3 bases from J, leaving 5 bases between. This CDR3 reads CASSLRNYNEQFF. In nucleotides, the CDR3 is TGTGCCAGCAGTTTACGGAACTACAATGAGCAGTTCTTC.

The chain has TRBV29-1 and TRBJ2-1; no clear D gene. With 4 bases removed from V and 5 bases from J, the gap between germline ends came to 3 bases. Germline V gene lookup returns CDR1 SQVTM and CDR2 ANQGSEA. The length of the CDR3 is 10 residues. DNA of the CDR3: TGCAGCGTTGGGCACAATGAGCAGTTCTTC. Its protein is CSVGHNEQFF.

The rearrangement uses TRBV29-1 and TRBJ2-3; weak D call: TRBD2 (6 bases). Trimming shortened V by 5 bases and J by 2 bases, and 14 bases separated the two germline ends. CDR3 size: 14 residues. Germline loops: CDR1 SQVTM, CDR2 ANQGSEA. CDR3 bases: TGCAGCGTTCGACCGGGAGTCACCACAGATACGCAGTATTTT. Translating gives CSVRPGVTTDTQYF.

In its sample, this clonotype was seen once. The chain recombines TRBV30 with TRBJ2-3; D possibly corresponds to TRBD2 (6 bases). The germline V gene has CDR1 GTSNPN and CDR2 SVGIG (reference sequence). The CDR3 length is 12 residues. V was shortened by 6 bases and J by 2 bases, with 9 bases between the two germline ends. The CDR3 reads CACWEDTDTQYF. CDR3 nucleotides: TGTGCCTGCTGGGAGGACACAGATACGCAGTATTTT.

This sequence joins TRBV7-2 and TRBJ2-7; TRBD1 matches at 9 bases. The CDR3 covers 14 residues. Germline values: CDR1 SGHTA, CDR2 FQGNSA. J lost 4 bases, V lost 6 bases, and 7 bases had no gene match. The CDR3 DNA is TGTGCCAGCAGACCACAGGGGGCGCTTTACGAGCAGTACTTC. This encodes CASRPQGALYEQYF. The full variable domain, in which reference TRBV7-2 and TRBJ2-7 provide the parts outside the CDR3, is GAGVSQSPSNKVTEKGKDVELRCDPISGHTALYWYRQSLGQGLEFLIYFQGNSAPDKSGLPSDRFSAERTGGSVSTLTIQRTQQEDSAVYLCASRPQGALYEQYFGPGTRLTVT.

The rearrangement joins TRBV20-1 to TRBJ2-1, with no clear D. CDR3 length equals 14 residues. The V gene's germline CDR1 is DFQATT and CDR2 SNEGSKA (reference sequence). Trimming removed 6 bases at V and 2 bases at J, with 14 bases between. The CDR3 protein is CSALVLLTYNEQFF. The CDR3 region has the DNA TGCAGTGCGCTAGTACTCCTTACCTACAATGAGCAGTTCTTC.

The count of this clonotype is one. The V and J genes are TRBV5-1 and TRBJ1-5, with D unresolved. Germline-derived CDR1 and CDR2 are SGHRS and YFSETQ. CDR3 length: 14 residues. The V gene lost 0 bases and the J gene lost 4 bases, with 8 bases spanning the gap. The CDR3 nucleotides are TGCGCCAGCAGCTTGGATCCCTCTAATCAGCCCCAGCATTTT. Its protein is CASSLDPSNQPQHF.

This chain links TRBV20-1 with TRBJ2-1; TRBD2 agrees at 7 bases. CDR1 is DFQATT and CDR2 is SNEGSKA in the germline V gene (reference sequence). The CDR3 has 16 residues. V lost 1 base to trimming and J lost 0 bases; unmatched junction nucleotides: 6. CDR3 DNA sequence: TGCAGTGCTAGAGGTGGAGGGACTACCTCCTACAATGAGCAGTTCTTC. Protein: CSARGGGTTSYNEQFF.

J is TRBJ1-5 and V is TRBV20-1; 9 bases align to TRBD1. There are 13 residues in the CDR3. The germline gives CDR1 DFQATT, CDR2 SNEGSKA (reference sequence). The J segment lost 7 bases and the V segment lost 5 bases, leaving 6 bases of the junction unmatched. The CDR3 sequence is CSARTGVGQPQHF. CDR3 in DNA: TGCAGTGCTCGGACAGGGGTCGGCCAGCCCCAGCATTTT.

J is TRBJ1-2 and V is TRBV27, with D tentatively TRBD1 (6 bases). The CDR3 runs to 17 residues. CDR1 and CDR2 (germline): MNHEY, SMNVEV (reference sequence). Trimming cost V 5 bases and J 2 bases, with 21 bases left between them. The CDR3 is CASSPRLITGLNYGYTF. The CDR3, as DNA: TGTGCCAGCAGTCCCCGACTCATTACAGGGCTCAACTATGGCTACACCTTC.

The gene calls are TRBV27 and TRBJ2-1; TRBD2 agrees at 8 bases. The CDR3 consists of 15 residues. Germline V gene lookup returns CDR1 MNHEY and CDR2 SMNVEV (reference sequence). V was clipped by 5 bases and J by 8 bases; unmatched bases: 11. CDR3 DNA sequence: TGTGCCAGCAGTGCACTTGCGGGAGGCGTGGATGAGCAGTTCTTC. This gives the protein CASSALAGGVDEQFF.

The genes are TRBV14 and TRBJ1-4; no firm D call. Germline-derived CDR1 and CDR2 are SGHDN and FVKESK. CDR3 length equals 13 residues. Trimming removed 8 bases from V and 10 bases from J, with 17 bases in between. In nucleotides, the CDR3 is TGTGCCAGCTCGATGAACGTCGCAGGAAAACTGTTTTTT. Amino acids: CASSMNVAGKLFF.

The rearrangement joins TRBV7-2 to TRBJ1-2, with TRBD1 as a possible D gene (6 bases). Germline V gives CDR1 SGHTA, CDR2 FQGNSA. Trimming removed 8 bases at V and 6 bases at J, with 16 bases between. The CDR3 totals 13 residues. This CDR3 is CASVPRAGDGYTF. CDR3 DNA: TGTGCCAGCGTGCCGCGGGCAGGGGATGGCTACACCTTC.

The chain has TRBV20-1 and TRBJ2-7; the match to TRBD2 covers 11 bases. CDR1 and CDR2 from the germline V gene are DFQATT and SNEGSKA (reference sequence). The V segment lost 3 bases and the J segment 0 bases; nucleotides outside the gene matches: 1. The CDR3 consists of 14 residues. The CDR3 reads CSASSGRASYEQYF. The CDR3 coding sequence is TGCAGTGCTAGTAGCGGGAGGGCCTCCTACGAGCAGTACTTC.

A single count supports this clonotype. V is TRBV12-3 or TRBV12-4 and J is TRBJ2-1; D gene unclear. The length of the CDR3 is 15 residues. Trimming left V 6 bases short and J 7 bases short, with 19 bases between. Here the CDR3 reads CASSFGPSSRNEQFF. Written as DNA, the CDR3 is TGTGCCAGCAGCTTCGGACCGAGCTCAAGGAATGAGCAGTTCTTC.